The clone carrying this TCR beta chain was observed a few times. Its specificity is unknown. A TCRbeta library incorporating unique molecular identifiers was prepared. One entry per CDR3 protein, called by TCRdb with MiXCR from the PCR reads. The repertoire holds 130,000 to 150,000 distinct CDR3 sequences, with 8.8% as singletons. The data are from a study of T-cell reconstitution after alpha-beta-depleted transplantation in children. General observations from the study: Newly generated T cells supplied most T-cell counts and diversity one year post-transplant. For some patients, TCRbeta diversity was high at day 60 because of recipient T cells and thymic progenitors that survived. Several hundred expanded graft clones reportedly supplied alpha-beta T cells about two months after transplant.

V lost 6 bases and J lost 4; bases outside the gene matches: 7. The CDR3 has 14 residues. The chain carries TRBV12-3 or TRBV12-4 and TRBJ2-5; 8 nucleotides line up with TRBD1. The source is a female patient aged 2-15 years who had a stem cell transplant for congenital amegakaryocytic thrombocytopenia, so the T cells may come from the graft donor. The sequenced sample was PBMCs, mostly from graft donor cells, obtained 180 days after TCRalphabeta/CD19-depleted stem cell transplant. CDR3: CASSLTGGIETQYF. The DNA for the CDR3 is TGTGCCAGCAGCCTTACAGGGGGGATAGAGACCCAGTACTTC.